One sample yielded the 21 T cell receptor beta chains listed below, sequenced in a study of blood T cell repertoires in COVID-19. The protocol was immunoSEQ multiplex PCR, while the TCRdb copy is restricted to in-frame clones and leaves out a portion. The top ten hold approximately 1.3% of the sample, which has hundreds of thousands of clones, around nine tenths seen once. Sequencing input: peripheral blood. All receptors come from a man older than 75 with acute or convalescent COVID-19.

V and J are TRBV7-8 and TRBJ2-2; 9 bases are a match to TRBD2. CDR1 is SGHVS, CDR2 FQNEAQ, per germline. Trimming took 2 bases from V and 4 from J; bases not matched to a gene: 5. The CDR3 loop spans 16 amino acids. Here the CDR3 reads CASSLSTSGVTGELFF. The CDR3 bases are TGTGCCAGCAGCTTATCGACTAGCGGAGTCACCGGGGAGCTGTTTTTT. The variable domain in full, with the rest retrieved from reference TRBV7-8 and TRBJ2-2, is GAGVSQSPRYKVAKRGQDVALRCDPISGHVSLFWYQQALGQGPEFLTYFQNEAQLDKSGLPSDRFFAERPEGSVSTLKIQRTQQEDSAVYLCASSLSTSGVTGELFFGEGSRLTVL.

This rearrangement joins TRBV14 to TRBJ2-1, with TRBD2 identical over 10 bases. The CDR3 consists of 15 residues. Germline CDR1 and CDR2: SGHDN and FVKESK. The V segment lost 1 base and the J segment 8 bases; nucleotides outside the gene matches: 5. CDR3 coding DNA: TGTGCCAGCAGCCAAGGGAGCGGGAGGGCCTATGAGCAGTTCTTC. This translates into CASSQGSGRAYEQFF.

The CDR3 loop reads CASSPTGGPRETQYF. The CDR3 DNA reads as TGTGCCAGCAGCCCGACAGGGGGCCCACGGGAGACCCAGTACTTC. The rearrangement joins TRBV28 to TRBJ2-5; 10 bases align to TRBD1. V shed 6 bases and J 5 bases; nucleotides not matched to a gene: 9. In germline, CDR1 is MDHEN, CDR2 SYDVKM. CDR3 length: 15 residues.

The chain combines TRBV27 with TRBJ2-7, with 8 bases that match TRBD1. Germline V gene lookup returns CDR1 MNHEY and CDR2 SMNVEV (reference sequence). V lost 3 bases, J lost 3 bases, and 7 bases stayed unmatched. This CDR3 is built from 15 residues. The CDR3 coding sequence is TGTGCCAGCAGTTTGTCGACAGGGGTCCTCTACGAGCAGTACTTC. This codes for CASSLSTGVLYEQYF.

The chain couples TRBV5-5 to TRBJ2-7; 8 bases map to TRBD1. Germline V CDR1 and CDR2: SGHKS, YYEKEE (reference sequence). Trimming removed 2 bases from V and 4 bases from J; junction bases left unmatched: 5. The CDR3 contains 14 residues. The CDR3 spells CASSFGTGEYEQYF. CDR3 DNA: TGTGCCAGCAGCTTCGGGACAGGAGAATACGAGCAGTACTTC.

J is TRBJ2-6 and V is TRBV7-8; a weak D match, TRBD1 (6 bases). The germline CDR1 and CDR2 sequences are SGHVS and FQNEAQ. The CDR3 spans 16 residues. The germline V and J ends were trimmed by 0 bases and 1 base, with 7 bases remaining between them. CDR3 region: CASSLAQGSGANVLTF. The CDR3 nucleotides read TGTGCCAGCAGCTTAGCGCAGGGGTCTGGGGCCAACGTCCTGACTTTC.

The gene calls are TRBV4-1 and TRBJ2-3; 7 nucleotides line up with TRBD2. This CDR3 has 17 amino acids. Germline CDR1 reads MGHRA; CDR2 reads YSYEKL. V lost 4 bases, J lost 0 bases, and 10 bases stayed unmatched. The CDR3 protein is CASSPYPGLPSTDTQYF. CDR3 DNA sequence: TGCGCCAGCAGCCCTTACCCGGGACTACCAAGCACAGATACGCAGTATTTT.

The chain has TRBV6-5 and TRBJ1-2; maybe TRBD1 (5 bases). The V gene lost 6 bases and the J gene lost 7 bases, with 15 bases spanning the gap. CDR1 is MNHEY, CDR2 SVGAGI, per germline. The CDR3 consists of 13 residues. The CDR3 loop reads CASSVVGGAGYTF. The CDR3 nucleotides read TGTGCCAGCAGCGTTGTGGGAGGGGCTGGCTACACCTTC.

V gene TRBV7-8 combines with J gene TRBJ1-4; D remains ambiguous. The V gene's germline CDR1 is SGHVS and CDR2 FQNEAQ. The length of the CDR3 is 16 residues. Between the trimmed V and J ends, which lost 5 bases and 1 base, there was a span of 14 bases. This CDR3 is CASSPEEAGTNEKLFF. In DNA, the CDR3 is TGTGCCAGCAGCCCTGAGGAGGCCGGAACTAATGAAAAACTGTTTTTT.

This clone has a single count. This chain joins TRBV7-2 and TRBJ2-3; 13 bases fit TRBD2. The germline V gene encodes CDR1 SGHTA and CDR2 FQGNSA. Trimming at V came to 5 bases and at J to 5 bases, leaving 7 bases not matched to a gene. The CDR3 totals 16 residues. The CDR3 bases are TGTGCCAGCAGCAGGACTAGCGGGAGCAGGGGAGATACGCAGTATTTT. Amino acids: CASSRTSGSRGDTQYF.

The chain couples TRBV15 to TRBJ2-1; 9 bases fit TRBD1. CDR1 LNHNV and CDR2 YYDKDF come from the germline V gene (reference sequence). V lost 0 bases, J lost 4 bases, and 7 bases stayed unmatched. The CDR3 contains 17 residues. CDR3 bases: TGTGCCACCAGCAGAGATCACGGGACAGGGATATACAATGAGCAGTTCTTC. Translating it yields CATSRDHGTGIYNEQFF.

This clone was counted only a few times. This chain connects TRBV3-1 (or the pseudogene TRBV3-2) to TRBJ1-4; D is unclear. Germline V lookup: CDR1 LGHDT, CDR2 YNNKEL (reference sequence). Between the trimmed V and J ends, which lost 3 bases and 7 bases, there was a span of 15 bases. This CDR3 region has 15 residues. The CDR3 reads CASSQSAEGGEKLFF. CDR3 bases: TGTGCCAGCAGCCAGTCGGCCGAGGGTGGTGAAAAACTGTTTTTT.

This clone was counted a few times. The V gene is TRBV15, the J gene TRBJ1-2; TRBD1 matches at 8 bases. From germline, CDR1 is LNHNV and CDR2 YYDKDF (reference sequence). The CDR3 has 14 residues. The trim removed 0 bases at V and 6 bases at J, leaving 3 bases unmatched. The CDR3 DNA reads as TGTGCCACCAGCAGAGACAAGACAGGGGATGGCTACACCTTC. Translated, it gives CATSRDKTGDGYTF. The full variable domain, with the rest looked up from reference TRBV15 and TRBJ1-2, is DAMVIQNPRYQVTQFGKPVTLSCSQTLNHNVMYWYQQKSSQAPKLLFHYYDKDFNNEADTPDNFQSRRPNTSFCFLDIRSPGLGDTAMYLCATSRDKTGDGYTFGSGTRLTVV.

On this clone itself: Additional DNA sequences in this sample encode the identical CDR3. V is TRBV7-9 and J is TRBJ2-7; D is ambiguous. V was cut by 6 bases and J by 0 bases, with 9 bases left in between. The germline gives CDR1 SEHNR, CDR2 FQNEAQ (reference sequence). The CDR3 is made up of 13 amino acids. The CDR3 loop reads CASRGRSSYEQYF. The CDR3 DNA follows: TGTGCCAGCAGAGGCCGGAGCTCCTACGAGCAGTACTTC. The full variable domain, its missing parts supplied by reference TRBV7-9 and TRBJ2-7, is DTGVSQNPRHKITKRGQNVTFRCDPISEHNRLYWYRQTLGQGPEFLTYFQNEAQLEKSRLLSDRFSAERPKGSFSTLEIQRTEQGDSAMYLCASRGRSSYEQYFGPGTRLTVT.

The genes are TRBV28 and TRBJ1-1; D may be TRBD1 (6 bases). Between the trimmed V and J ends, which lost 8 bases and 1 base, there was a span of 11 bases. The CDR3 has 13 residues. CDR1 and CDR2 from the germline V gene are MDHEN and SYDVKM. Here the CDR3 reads CASRDTQNTEAFF. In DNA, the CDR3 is TGTGCCAGCCGGGACACCCAGAACACTGAAGCTTTCTTT. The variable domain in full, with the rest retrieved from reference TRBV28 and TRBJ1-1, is DVKVTQSSRYLVKRTGEKVFLECVQDMDHENMFWYRQDPGLGLRLIYFSYDVKMKEKGDIPEGYSVSREKKERFSLILESASTNQTSMYLCASRDTQNTEAFFGQGTRLTVV.

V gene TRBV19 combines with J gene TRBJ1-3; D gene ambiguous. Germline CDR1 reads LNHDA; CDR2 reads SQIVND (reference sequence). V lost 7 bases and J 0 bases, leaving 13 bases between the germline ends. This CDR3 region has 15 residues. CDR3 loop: CASKKQPNSGNTIYF. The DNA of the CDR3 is TGTGCCAGTAAGAAACAGCCTAACTCTGGAAACACCATATATTTT.

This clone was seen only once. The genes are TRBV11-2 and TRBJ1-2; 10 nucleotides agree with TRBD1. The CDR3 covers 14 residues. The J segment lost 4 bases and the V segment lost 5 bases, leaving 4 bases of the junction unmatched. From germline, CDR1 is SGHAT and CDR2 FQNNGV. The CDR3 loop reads CASSRDRGLYGYTF. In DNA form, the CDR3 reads TGTGCCAGCAGCCGGGACAGGGGCCTCTATGGCTACACCTTC.

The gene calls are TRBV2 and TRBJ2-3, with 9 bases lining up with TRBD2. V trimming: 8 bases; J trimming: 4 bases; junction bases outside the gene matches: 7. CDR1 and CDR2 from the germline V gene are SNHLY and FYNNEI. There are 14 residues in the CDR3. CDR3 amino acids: CASVGGRAADTQYF. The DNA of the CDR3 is TGTGCCAGCGTCGGCGGGAGGGCGGCAGATACGCAGTATTTT.

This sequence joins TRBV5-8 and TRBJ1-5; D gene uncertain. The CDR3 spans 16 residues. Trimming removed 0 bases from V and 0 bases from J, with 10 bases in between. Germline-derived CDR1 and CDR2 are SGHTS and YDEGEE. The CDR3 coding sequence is TGTGCCAGCAGCTTGGGTCAAACTAATAGCAATCAGCCCCAGCATTTT. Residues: CASSLGQTNSNQPQHF. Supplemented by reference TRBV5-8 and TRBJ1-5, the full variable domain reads EAGVTQSPTHLIKTRGQQATLRCSPISGHTSVYWYQQALGLGLQFLLWYDEGEERNRGNFPPRFSGRQFPNYSSELNVNALELEDSALYLCASSLGQTNSNQPQHFGDGTRLSIL.

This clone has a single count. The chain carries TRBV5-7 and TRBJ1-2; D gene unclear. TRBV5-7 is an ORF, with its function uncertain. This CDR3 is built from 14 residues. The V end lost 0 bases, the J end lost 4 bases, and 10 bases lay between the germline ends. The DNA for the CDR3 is TGTGCCAGCAGCTTGGTTTGCGTTCCCTATGGCTACACCTTC. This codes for CASSLVCVPYGYTF.

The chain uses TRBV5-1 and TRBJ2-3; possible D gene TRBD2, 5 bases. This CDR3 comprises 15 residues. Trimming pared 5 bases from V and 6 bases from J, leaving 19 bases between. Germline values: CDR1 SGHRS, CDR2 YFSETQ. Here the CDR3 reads CASSSTIYTRDTQYF. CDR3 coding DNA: TGCGCCAGCAGTTCGACGATATACACTAGGGATACGCAGTATTTT.